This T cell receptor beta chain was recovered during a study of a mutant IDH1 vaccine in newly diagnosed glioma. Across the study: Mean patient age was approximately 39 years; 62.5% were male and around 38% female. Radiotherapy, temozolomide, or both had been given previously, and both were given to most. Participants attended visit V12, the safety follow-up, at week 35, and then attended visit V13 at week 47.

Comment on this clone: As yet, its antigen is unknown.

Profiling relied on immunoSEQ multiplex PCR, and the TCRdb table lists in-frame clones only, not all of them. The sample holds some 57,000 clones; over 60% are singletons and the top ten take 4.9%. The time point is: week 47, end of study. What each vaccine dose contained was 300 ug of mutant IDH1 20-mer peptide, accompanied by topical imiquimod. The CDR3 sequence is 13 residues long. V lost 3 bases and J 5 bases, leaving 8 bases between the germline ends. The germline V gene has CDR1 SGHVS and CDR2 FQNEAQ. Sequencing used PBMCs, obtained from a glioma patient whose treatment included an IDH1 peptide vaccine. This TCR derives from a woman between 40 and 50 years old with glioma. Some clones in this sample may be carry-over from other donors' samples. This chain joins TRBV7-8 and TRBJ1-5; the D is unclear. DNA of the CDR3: TGTGCCAGCAGCTTCGGACGGGATCAGCCCCAGCATTTT. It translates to CASSFGRDQPQHF.